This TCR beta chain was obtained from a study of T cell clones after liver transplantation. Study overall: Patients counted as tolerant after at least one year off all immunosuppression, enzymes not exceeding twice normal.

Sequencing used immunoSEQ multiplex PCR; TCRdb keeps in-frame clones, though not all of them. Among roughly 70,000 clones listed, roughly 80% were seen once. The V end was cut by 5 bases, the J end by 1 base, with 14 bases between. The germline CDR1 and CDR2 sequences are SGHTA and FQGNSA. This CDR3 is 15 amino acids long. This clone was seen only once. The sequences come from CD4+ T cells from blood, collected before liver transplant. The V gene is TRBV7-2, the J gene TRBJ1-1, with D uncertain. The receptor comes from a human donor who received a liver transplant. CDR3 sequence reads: CASSPGITWNTEAFF. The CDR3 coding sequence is TGTGCCAGCAGCCCCGGAATAACCTGGAACACTGAAGCTTTCTTT.